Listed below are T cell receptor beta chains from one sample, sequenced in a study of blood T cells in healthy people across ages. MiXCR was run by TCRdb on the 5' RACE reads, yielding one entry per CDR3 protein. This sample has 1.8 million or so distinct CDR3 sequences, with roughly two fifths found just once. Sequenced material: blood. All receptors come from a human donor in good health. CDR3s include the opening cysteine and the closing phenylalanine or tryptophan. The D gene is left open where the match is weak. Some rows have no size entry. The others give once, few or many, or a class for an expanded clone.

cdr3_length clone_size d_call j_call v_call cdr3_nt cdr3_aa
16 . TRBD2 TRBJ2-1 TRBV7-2 TGTGCCAGCAGCCATAGACTAGCGGGATCTTACAATGAGCAGTTCTTC CASSHRLAGSYNEQFF
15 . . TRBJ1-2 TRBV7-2 TGTGCCAGCACCCTACGGTCCAGAGTCGACTATGGCTACACCTTC CASTLRSRVDYGYTF
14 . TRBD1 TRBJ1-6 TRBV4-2 TGTGCCAGCAGCCAGGACAGGGGCGGATCACCCCTCCACTTT CASSQDRGGSPLHF
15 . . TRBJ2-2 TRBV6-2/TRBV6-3 TGTGCCAGCAGTGACCTCCGAACCGACACCGGGGAGCTGTTTTTT CASSDLRTDTGELFF
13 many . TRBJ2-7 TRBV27 TGCGCCAGCAGCCCCGGGCCCACCTACGAGCAGTACTTC CASSPGPTYEQYF
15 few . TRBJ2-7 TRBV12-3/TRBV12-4 TGTGCCAGCAGTCGTTACAGGCAGGGGCGTTACGAGCAGTACTTC CASSRYRQGRYEQYF
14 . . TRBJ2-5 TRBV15 TGTGCCACCAGCAGAGGTGACAGCCAAGAGACCCAGTACTTC CATSRGDSQETQYF
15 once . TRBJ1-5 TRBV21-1 TGTGCCTGCGGCAAATTGGGACAGGGGGCACAGCCCCAGCATTTT CACGKLGQGAQPQHF
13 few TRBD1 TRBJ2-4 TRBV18 TGTGCCAGCTCACCGGGACAGGGGATCATTCAGTACTTC CASSPGQGIIQYF
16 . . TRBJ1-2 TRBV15 TGTGCCACCCTGCGAAAGGGGAAGGGGGAAGACTATGGCTACACCTTC CATLRKGKGEDYGYTF
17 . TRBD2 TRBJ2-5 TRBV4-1 TGCGCCAGCAGCCAAGGCGAGACTAGCGCTTTAAAAGAGACCCAGTACTTC CASSQGETSALKETQYF
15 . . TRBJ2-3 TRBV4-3 TGCGCCAGCAGCCGGGGACAAGGCCACACAGATACGCAGTATTTT CASSRGQGHTDTQYF
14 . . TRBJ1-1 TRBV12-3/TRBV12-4 TGTGCCAGCAGTTATCCGGGGGCGGATACTGAAGCTTTCTTT CASSYPGADTEAFF
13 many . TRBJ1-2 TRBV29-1 TGCAGCGTTGTGGGCGAGGGAAGGGGTGGCTACACCTTC CSVVGEGRGGYTF
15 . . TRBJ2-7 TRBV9 TGTGCCAGCAGCGTAGGCGACGGGGCAGCCTACGAGCAGTACTTC CASSVGDGAAYEQYF
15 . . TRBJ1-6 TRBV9 TGTGCCAGCAGCACCACAGGGACCTATAATTCACCCCTCCACTTT CASSTTGTYNSPLHF
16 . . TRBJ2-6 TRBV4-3 TGCGCCAGCAGCCAAGGCTACGATTCTGGGGCCAACGTCCTGACTTTC CASSQGYDSGANVLTF
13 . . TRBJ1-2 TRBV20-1 TGCAGTGCTTCGGGCCGGAGAAGCTATGGCTACACCTTC CSASGRRSYGYTF
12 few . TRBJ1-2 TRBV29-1 TGCAGCGTTGAATCCTCCGCCTATGGCTACACCTTC CSVESSAYGYTF
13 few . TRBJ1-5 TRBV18 TGTGCCGGCTCACCAGGGCAGGGCCAGCCCCAGCATTTT CAGSPGQGQPQHF
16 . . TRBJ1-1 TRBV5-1 TGCGTCAGCAGCTTGATCTCGGGACGAACGAACACTGAAGCTTTCTTT CVSSLISGRTNTEAFF
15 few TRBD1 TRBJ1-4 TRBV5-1 TGCGCCAGCAGCAGAGGGGACAGTCCTAATGAAAAACTGTTTTTT CASSRGDSPNEKLFF
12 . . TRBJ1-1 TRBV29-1 TGCAGCGCCCGGGTAGATTACACTGAAGCTTTCTTT CSARVDYTEAFF
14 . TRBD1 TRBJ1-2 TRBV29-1 TGCAGCGTTGAACTTGACAGGGGTGGCTATGGCTACACCTTC CSVELDRGGYGYTF